The 26 T cell receptor beta chains below all came from one sample that was sequenced in a study of human T cells and chemical hapten exposure. TCRdb processed the RACE reads anew with MiXCR; each CDR3 protein has one entry. The sample lists more than 90,000 distinct CDR3 sequences; approximately 10% were seen once. Time point described: patch test 2, 6 weeks after DPC sensitization. Treatment given: therapeutic diphenylcyclopropenone sensitization with weekly scalp DPC. The sequenced sample was whole blood, obtained in connection with sensitization to the hapten diphenylcyclopropenone (DPC). The receptor source for this set is a woman aged 40 to 50 with alopecia areata. Some clones in this sample may be carry-over from other donors' samples.

This clonotype was detected many times. This chain uses TRBV5-1 with TRBJ2-1; perhaps D is TRBD1 or TRBD2 (5 bases each). V dropped 6 bases and J dropped 0 bases, with 16 bases sitting between them. Looked up from germline, CDR1 is SGHRS and CDR2 is YFSETQ. The CDR3 is made up of 16 amino acids. The CDR3 nucleotides are TGCGCCAGCAAACTCGGGGCGGATGGCTCCTACAATGAGCAGTTCTTC. Protein product: CASKLGADGSYNEQFF.

By sample share, this clonotype is medium-sized. This chain links TRBV14 with TRBJ2-1, with D uncertain. The V gene's germline CDR1 is SGHDN and CDR2 FVKESK. This CDR3 region has 10 residues. Trimming stripped 4 bases from V and 7 bases from J, with 2 bases between. As DNA, the CDR3 is TGTGCCAGCAGCCTAAATGAGCAGTTCTTC. Its translation is CASSLNEQFF.

In its sample, this clonotype was seen many times. The chain carries TRBV6-6 and TRBJ2-1; perhaps TRBD1 as D (6 bases). The CDR3 has 15 residues. From germline, CDR1 is MNHNY and CDR2 SVGAGI (reference sequence). V was clipped by 6 bases and J by 2 bases, with 14 bases between them. CDR3 protein: CASSPDRLTYNEQFF. The CDR3 DNA follows: TGTGCCAGCAGCCCGGACAGACTTACCTACAATGAGCAGTTCTTC.

There are a few counts of this clonotype. The rearrangement uses TRBV7-2 and TRBJ2-2; maybe TRBD1 (6 bases). With 2 bases removed from V and 4 bases from J, the gap between germline ends came to 8 bases. Germline V CDR1 and CDR2: SGHTA, FQGNSA. The CDR3 consists of 14 residues. The CDR3 loop reads CASSLQGTTGELFF. The DNA of the CDR3 is TGTGCCAGCAGCTTACAGGGGACCACCGGGGAGCTGTTTTTT.

This sequence joins TRBV7-3 and TRBJ2-3; 8 positions agree with TRBD1. J gave up 1 base and V 5 bases, and 5 bases lay outside the gene matches. Per the germline V gene, CDR1 is SGHTA and CDR2 is FQGTGA. This CDR3 has 15 residues. The CDR3, as DNA: TGTGCCAGCAGCCAACCGGGACAGGGCACAGATACGCAGTATTTT. Protein: CASSQPGQGTDTQYF.

This clonotype was seen only a few times. The chain uses TRBV11-3 and TRBJ2-1, with 11 bases lining up with TRBD2. Germline values: CDR1 SGHNT, CDR2 YENEEA. There are 15 residues in the CDR3. The V and J ends lost 3 bases and 8 bases, in that order; junction bases with no gene match: 6. In DNA, the CDR3 is TGTGCCAGCAGCTTTACTAGCGGGAGAAACGATGAGCAGTTCTTC. Residues: CASSFTSGRNDEQFF.

This clonotype was seen only a few times. The chain couples TRBV5-1 to TRBJ2-7; 8 nucleotides align to TRBD1. The length of the CDR3 is 13 residues. Losses at the gene ends were 5 bases for V and 0 bases for J; bases not matched to a gene: 1. Per the germline V gene, CDR1 is SGHRS and CDR2 is YFSETQ. For the CDR3, the DNA is TGCGCCAGCAGTCAGGGGGCCTCCTACGAGCAGTACTTC. Translating it yields CASSQGASYEQYF.

The gene calls are TRBV7-2 and TRBJ2-5; D gene unclear. The germline V gene encodes CDR1 SGHTA and CDR2 FQGNSA. This CDR3 is 15 amino acids long. V was clipped by 3 bases and J by 3 bases, with 14 bases between them. CDR3 amino acids: CASSFFKQLEETQYF. The CDR3 coding sequence is TGTGCCAGCAGCTTTTTTAAACAGCTCGAAGAGACCCAGTACTTC.

The chain combines TRBV12-3 or TRBV12-4 with TRBJ1-3, with TRBD1 identical over 8 bases. The CDR3 is made up of 14 amino acids. Trimming removed 5 bases from V and 6 bases from J; junction bases left unmatched: 6. The CDR3, as DNA: TGTGCCAGCAGTCCGACAGGGGCTGAAAACACCATATATTTT. Translation: CASSPTGAENTIYF.

CDR3 region: CASSVAGAGTRVGNEQFF. The CDR3 DNA is TGTGCCAGCAGCGTGGCAGGAGCGGGGACTAGGGTAGGGAATGAGCAGTTCTTC. V and J are TRBV5-4 and TRBJ2-1; 8 bases align to TRBD2. Trimming at V came to 4 bases and at J to 7 bases, leaving 19 bases not matched to a gene. CDR3 length: 18 amino acids. CDR1 is SGHNT, CDR2 YYREEE, per germline (reference sequence).

The V and J genes are TRBV6-6 and TRBJ1-2, with D unclear. Germline CDR1 and CDR2: MNHNY and SVGAGI (reference sequence). The V gene lost 0 bases and the J gene lost 3 bases, with 8 bases spanning the gap. The CDR3 is 14 amino acids. The CDR3 reads CASSYSSQDYGYTF. The CDR3 bases are TGTGCCAGCAGTTACTCGAGCCAGGACTATGGCTACACCTTC.

This clonotype was seen ten or more times. The DNA for the CDR3 is TGTGCCTGGAGTTGGGGACTAGCGGGAGGCCCGATCTACAATGAGCAGTTCTTC. It yields the protein CAWSWGLAGGPIYNEQFF. The J gene is TRBJ2-1, the V gene TRBV30, with 15 bases matching TRBD2. Germline lookup yields CDR1 GTSNPN and CDR2 SVGIG (reference sequence). CDR3 length: 18 residues. Trimming cost V 2 bases and J 3 bases; bases outside gene matches: 8.

This clonotype appeared a few times. This chain connects TRBV7-9 to TRBJ2-7, with D tentatively TRBD2 (5 bases). Germline V lookup: CDR1 SEHNR, CDR2 FQNEAQ (reference sequence). The CDR3 sequence is 13 residues long. Trimming cost V 4 bases and J 3 bases, with 10 bases left between them. CDR3 bases: TGTGCCAGCAGCTCTCGGGGAAGCTACGAGCAGTACTTC. Residues: CASSSRGSYEQYF.

This clonotype was recorded at least ten times. The V and J genes are TRBV25-1 and TRBJ1-5, with D possibly matching TRBD1 (5 bases). V was clipped by 4 bases and J by 8 bases, with 15 bases between them. Germline CDR1 and CDR2: MGHDK and SYGVNS. CDR3 length: 14 residues. The CDR3 region has the DNA TGTGCCAGCAGTGGGTGGAGGGGATTTGAGCCCCAGCATTTT. It is translated as CASSGWRGFEPQHF.

V is TRBV11-2 and J is TRBJ1-1; no clear D. The CDR3 consists of 16 residues. V gave up 0 bases and J gave up 1 base, with 12 bases separating them. Looked up from germline, CDR1 is SGHAT and CDR2 is FQNNGV. The CDR3 here is CASSLDGLGWNTEAFF. The CDR3 DNA follows: TGTGCCAGCAGCTTAGATGGGTTAGGCTGGAACACTGAAGCTTTCTTT.

The chain employs TRBV29-1 and TRBJ2-7; D is possibly TRBD1 (6 bases). The germline CDR1 and CDR2 sequences are SQVTM and ANQGSEA. The V gene lost 7 bases and the J gene lost 5 bases, with 21 bases spanning the gap. The CDR3 consists of 14 residues. Written as DNA, the CDR3 is TGCAGCGCGAAATCCCCTACAGGGATCGACGAGCAGTACTTC. Protein sequence: CSAKSPTGIDEQYF.

The chain couples TRBV3-1 to TRBJ1-2, with D possibly being TRBD1 (6 bases). V dropped 2 bases and J dropped 2 bases, with 12 bases sitting between them. From germline, CDR1 is LGHDT and CDR2 YNNKEL (reference sequence). The CDR3 has 15 amino acids. This chain's CDR3 is CASSQRGASNYGYTF. For the CDR3, the DNA is TGTGCCAGCAGCCAAAGGGGGGCGTCAAACTATGGCTACACCTTC.

The table lists this clonotype with many counts. The chain combines TRBV3-1 with TRBJ1-2; D not resolved. CDR3 length equals 14 residues. The V end was cut by 1 base, the J end by 6 bases, with 12 bases between. CDR1 and CDR2 (germline): LGHDT, YNNKEL (reference sequence). The CDR3 DNA reads TGTGCCAGCAGCCAAGGCGGCAGGAAAAATGGCTACACCTTC. Its protein product is CASSQGGRKNGYTF.

This clonotype was detected a few times. This chain links TRBV7-9 with TRBJ2-1, with 9 positions matching TRBD2. Germline CDR1 SEHNR, CDR2 FQNEAQ (reference sequence). V lost 2 bases to trimming and J lost 8 bases; unmatched junction nucleotides: 7. The CDR3 length is 15 residues. In DNA form, the CDR3 reads TGTGCCAGCAGCTTATACGCGGGGGGGCGCGATGAGCAGTTCTTC. Translating it yields CASSLYAGGRDEQFF.

V and J are TRBV4-1 and TRBJ2-7; D tentatively fits TRBD1 or TRBD2 (5 bases each). The CDR3 contains 15 residues. Trimming pared 3 bases from V and 3 bases from J, leaving 15 bases between. CDR1 is MGHRA and CDR2 is YSYEKL in the germline V gene. Here the CDR3 DNA reads TGCGCCAGCAGCCACGGCCGGGACGGATTCTACGAGCAGTACTTC. Translation gives CASSHGRDGFYEQYF.

This clonotype has at least ten counts. The chain joins TRBV18 to TRBJ1-1; a possible D gene is TRBD1 (5 bases). The CDR3 runs 13 residues. Germline V gene sequence: CDR1 KGHSH, CDR2 LQKENI. Trimming took 5 bases from V and 5 from J, leaving 12 bases between them. This chain's CDR3 is CASSMTAGTEAFF. DNA of the CDR3: TGTGCCAGCTCAATGACAGCCGGGACTGAAGCTTTCTTT.

This clonotype turned up a few times. This sequence joins TRBV19 and TRBJ2-7; D unresolved. V lost 3 bases to trimming and J lost 3 bases, with 12 bases between them. The CDR3 is made up of 14 amino acids. Germline V gene data show CDR1 as LNHDA and CDR2 as SQIVND (reference sequence). CDR3 sequence reads: CASSIKAFYYEQYF. The CDR3 nucleotides are TGTGCCAGTAGTATTAAAGCGTTTTACTACGAGCAGTACTTC. The whole variable domain, filled in from reference TRBV19 and TRBJ2-7, reads DGGITQSPKYLFRKEGQNVTLSCEQNLNHDAMYWYRQDPGQGLRLIYYSQIVNDFQKGDIAEGYSVSREKKESFPLTVTSAQKNPTAFYLCASSIKAFYYEQYFGPGTRLTVT.

The rearrangement links TRBV7-7 to TRBJ2-1; 11 bases align to TRBD2. The junction had 4 bases not matched to a gene; V was cut back by 5 bases and J by 4 bases. Germline V lookup: CDR1 SSHAT, CDR2 FNYEAQ (reference sequence). This CDR3 region has 15 residues. In DNA form, the CDR3 reads TGTGCCAGCAGCCGAGGGACTAGCGGATACAATGAGCAGTTCTTC. This encodes CASSRGTSGYNEQFF.

J is TRBJ2-4 and V is TRBV29-1, with D perhaps TRBD1 (6 bases). Deletions cut 5 bases from V and 7 bases from J, with 18 bases between. Germline CDR1 reads SQVTM; CDR2 reads ANQGSEA. The CDR3 loop spans 14 amino acids. CDR3 nucleotide sequence: TGCAGCGTTCTACTGGACAGTTCGGGGAACATTCAGTACTTC. Translation: CSVLLDSSGNIQYF.

The V and J genes are TRBV7-7 and TRBJ2-3; D ambiguous. The V gene lost 1 base and the J gene lost 2 bases, with 7 bases spanning the gap. Per germline, CDR1 SSHAT and CDR2 FNYEAQ (reference sequence). The CDR3 consists of 14 residues. CDR3: CASSLGQNTDTQYF. The DNA of the CDR3 is TGTGCCAGCAGCTTAGGGCAGAACACAGATACGCAGTATTTT.

This clonotype occurred a few times. This chain joins TRBV27 and TRBJ2-2; D perhaps matches TRBD1 (6 bases). The ends were cut back, 6 bases at V and 4 bases at J, with 21 bases in the middle. The CDR3 is 17 amino acids. Germline-derived CDR1 and CDR2 are MNHEY and SMNVEV (reference sequence). The CDR3 DNA reads TGTGCCAGCAGCCGTCCCTTAGGGGGAGTTTTCACCGGGGAGCTGTTTTTT. This sequence encodes CASSRPLGGVFTGELFF.